What follows are 11 T cell receptor beta chains derived from one specimen sequenced in a study of human T cells and chemical hapten exposure. Time point described: pre-sensitization, week 0. The treatment denotes: therapeutic diphenylcyclopropenone sensitization with weekly scalp DPC. It was from unfractionated whole blood that total RNA was extracted. TCRdb re-called the RACE reads with MiXCR, one entry per CDR3 protein. Of roughly 56,000 distinct CDR3 sequences listed, approximately 9.7% were seen once; the top ten hold approximately 9.7%. The sample was whole blood, taken in connection with sensitization to the hapten diphenylcyclopropenone (DPC). These TCRs come from a woman in her twenties or thirties with alopecia areata. Some clones in this sample may be carry-over from other donors' samples.

This clonotype was seen a few times. This rearrangement joins TRBV4-2 to TRBJ2-3; D is uncertain. The CDR3 covers 16 residues. CDR1 is LGHNA, CDR2 YNFKEQ, per germline. V gave up 1 base and J gave up 6 bases, with 17 bases separating them. The CDR3: CASSQVTGQIADTQYF. In nucleotides, the CDR3 is TGTGCCAGCAGCCAAGTTACCGGGCAAATCGCGGATACGCAGTATTTT.

The CDR3 loop reads CATSNGQALYGYTF. CDR3 bases: TGTGCCACCAGCAATGGACAGGCCCTCTATGGCTACACCTTC. The rearrangement uses TRBV15 and TRBJ1-2; 7 bases are shared with TRBD1. The CDR3 runs to 14 residues. The germline CDR1 and CDR2 sequences are LNHNV and YYDKDF (reference sequence). J was trimmed by 4 bases and V by 4 bases; bases with no gene match: 6.

This clonotype was seen a handful of times. The chain links TRBV2 to TRBJ2-7; D possibly uses TRBD1 or TRBD2 (5 bases each). The V and J ends lost 4 bases and 5 bases respectively, with 12 bases between them. CDR1 SNHLY and CDR2 FYNNEI come from the germline V gene. The CDR3 sequence is 13 residues long. CDR3 nucleotide sequence: TGTGCCAGCAGTGCGGGGCAGGGTAACGAGCAGTACTTC. The encoded protein is CASSAGQGNEQYF.

This clonotype was seen only a few times. The chain uses TRBV21-1 and TRBJ2-1; TRBD1 is taken as the D call from the table, unchecked against the DNA. TRBV21-1 is described as a pseudogene. CDR3 length equals 15 residues. The CDR3 here is CASARSDRAYNEQFF. The DNA for the CDR3 is TGTGCCAGCGCCCGGTCGGACAGGGCTTACAATGAGCAGTTCTTC.

The J gene is TRBJ2-7, the V gene TRBV7-2; 8 nucleotides line up with TRBD2. Germline values: CDR1 SGHTA, CDR2 FQGNSA. V lost 5 bases and J lost 4; bases outside the gene matches: 10. This CDR3 has 15 amino acids. This chain's CDR3 is CASSGTGTRGYEQYF. The CDR3 region has the DNA TGTGCCAGCAGCGGAACCGGGACTAGAGGATACGAGCAGTACTTC.

This clonotype was detected only a few times. V gene TRBV20-1 combines with J gene TRBJ1-2; D not resolved. Trimming removed 3 bases from V and 7 bases from J, with 15 bases in between. Germline V lookup: CDR1 DFQATT, CDR2 SNEGSKA (reference sequence). CDR3 length equals 13 residues. The CDR3 sequence: CSASSRVDPGYTF. CDR3 sequence (DNA): TGCAGTGCTAGCTCGCGGGTTGACCCTGGCTACACCTTC.

This clonotype was seen repeatedly, ten times or more. V is TRBV7-2 and J is TRBJ1-3, with D unresolved. The CDR3 totals 13 residues. V was clipped by 0 bases and J by 8 bases, with 8 bases between them. Germline V CDR1 and CDR2: SGHTA, FQGNSA. This CDR3 reads CASSLADGYTIYF. DNA for the CDR3: TGTGCCAGCAGCTTAGCAGATGGTTACACCATATATTTT.

This clonotype was counted between two and nine times. The chain carries TRBV18 and TRBJ2-1; 10 bases line up with TRBD1. Germline-derived CDR1 and CDR2 are KGHSH and LQKENI. The CDR3 has 16 amino acids. Trimming at V came to 3 bases and at J to 1 base, leaving 3 bases not matched to a gene. The CDR3 region has the DNA TGTGCCAGCTCACCTGGACAGGGGGGTTCCTACAATGAGCAGTTCTTC. It specifies CASSPGQGGSYNEQFF.

The chain has TRBV7-8 and TRBJ2-3; possible D gene TRBD2, 7 bases. Trimming took off 5 bases at V and 1 base at J, with 16 bases between the two ends. Germline lookup yields CDR1 SGHVS and CDR2 FQNEAQ. The CDR3 is 16 residues long. CDR3 sequence (DNA): TGTGCCAGCAGCCTAGTTCGGGGGGCCGGCACAGATACGCAGTATTTT. Amino acid sequence: CASSLVRGAGTDTQYF. Filled out from reference TRBV7-8 and TRBJ2-3, the complete variable domain reads GAGVSQSPRYKVAKRGQDVALRCDPISGHVSLFWYQQALGQGPEFLTYFQNEAQLDKSGLPSDRFFAERPEGSVSTLKIQRTQQEDSAVYLCASSLVRGAGTDTQYFGPGTRLTVL.

This clonotype was observed many times. The V call is TRBV19, the J call TRBJ2-1, with D uncertain. Germline V CDR1 and CDR2: LNHDA, SQIVND (reference sequence). The V end was cut by 6 bases, the J end by 6 bases, with 15 bases between. The CDR3 sequence is 14 residues long. The CDR3 loop is CASSPGHPLNEQFF. Written as DNA, the CDR3 is TGTGCCAGTAGCCCGGGTCACCCACTCAATGAGCAGTTCTTC.

This clonotype was seen ten or more times. The DNA of the CDR3 is TGTGCCAGCAGCTCCTCCCGGGGCTACGAGCAGTACTTC. Translation gives CASSSSRGYEQYF. V is TRBV4-2 and J is TRBJ2-7, with D possibly matching TRBD2 (5 bases). The V and J ends lost 5 bases and 3 bases respectively, with 11 bases between them. The CDR3 has 13 residues. The germline gives CDR1 LGHNA, CDR2 YNFKEQ.